The following is a TCR beta chain sequence with its context. Its matching antigen is unknown. The data originate from a study of neoadjuvant nivolumab and ipilimumab in lung cancer. The V gene's germline CDR1 is SGHVS and CDR2 FQNEAQ. The CDR3 covers 14 residues. Trimming took 1 base from V and 4 from J, leaving 10 bases between them. Generated by immunoSEQ multiplex PCR, the TCRdb table keeps only in-frame clones and is missing some. The data show tens of thousands of clones, about 92% seen once. Regarding the study as a whole: Higher pretherapy blood TCR richness went with higher resected-tumor richness.

The V and J genes are TRBV7-8 and TRBJ1-1; D is possibly TRBD1 (5 bases). Material: peripheral blood, obtained after neoadjuvant nivolumab, alone or with ipilimumab, at or shortly before surgery. This clonotype was sampled from an adult with non-small cell lung cancer. CDR3: CASSLGERGTEAFF. In nucleotides, the CDR3 is TGTGCCAGCAGCTTAGGTGAAAGGGGCACTGAAGCTTTCTTT.